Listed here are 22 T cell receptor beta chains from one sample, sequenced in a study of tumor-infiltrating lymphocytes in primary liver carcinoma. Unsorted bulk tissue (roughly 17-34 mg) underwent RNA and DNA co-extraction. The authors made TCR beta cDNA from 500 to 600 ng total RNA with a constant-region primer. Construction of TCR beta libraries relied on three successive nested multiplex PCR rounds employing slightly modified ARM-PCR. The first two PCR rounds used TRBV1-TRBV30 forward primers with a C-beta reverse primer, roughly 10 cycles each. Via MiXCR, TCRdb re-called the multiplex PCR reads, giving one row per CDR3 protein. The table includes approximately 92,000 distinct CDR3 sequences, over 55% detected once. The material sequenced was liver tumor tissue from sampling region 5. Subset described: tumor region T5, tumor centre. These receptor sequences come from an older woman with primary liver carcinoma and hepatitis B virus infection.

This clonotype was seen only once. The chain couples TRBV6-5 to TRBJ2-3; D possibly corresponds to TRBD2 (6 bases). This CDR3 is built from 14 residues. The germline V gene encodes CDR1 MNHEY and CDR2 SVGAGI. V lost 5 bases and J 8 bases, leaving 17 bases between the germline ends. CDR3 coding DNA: TGTGCCAGCAGTACTAGCCCTCATGATGGTACGCAGTATTTT. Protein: CASSTSPHDGTQYF.

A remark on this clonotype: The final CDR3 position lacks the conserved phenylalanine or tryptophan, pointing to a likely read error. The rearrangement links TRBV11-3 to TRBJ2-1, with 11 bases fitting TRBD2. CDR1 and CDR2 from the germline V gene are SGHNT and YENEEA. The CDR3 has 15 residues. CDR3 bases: TGTGTCAGCAACTTACTAGCGGGGGATTACAATGAGCAGTTCTCC. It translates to CVSNLLAGDYNEQFS.

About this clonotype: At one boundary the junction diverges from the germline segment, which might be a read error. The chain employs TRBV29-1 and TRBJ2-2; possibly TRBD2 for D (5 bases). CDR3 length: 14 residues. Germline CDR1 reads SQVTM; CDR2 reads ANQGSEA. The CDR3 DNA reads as TGCAGCGTTGGAGGCGGATCCGCCACCGGGGTGCTGTTTTTT. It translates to CSVGGGSATGVLFF.

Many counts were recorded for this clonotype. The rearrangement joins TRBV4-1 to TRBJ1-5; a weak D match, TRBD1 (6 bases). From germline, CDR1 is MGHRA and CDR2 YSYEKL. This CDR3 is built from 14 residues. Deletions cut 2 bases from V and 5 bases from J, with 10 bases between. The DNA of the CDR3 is TGCGCCAGCAGCCAAAAGCCAGGGGATCAGCCCCAGCATTTT. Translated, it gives CASSQKPGDQPQHF.

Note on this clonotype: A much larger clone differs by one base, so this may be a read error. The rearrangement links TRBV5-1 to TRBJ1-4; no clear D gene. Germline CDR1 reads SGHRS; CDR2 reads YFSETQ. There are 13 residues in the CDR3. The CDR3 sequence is CASGLGGDEKLFF. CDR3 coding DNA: TGCGCCAGCGGCTTGGGTGGCGATGAAAAACTGTTTTTT.

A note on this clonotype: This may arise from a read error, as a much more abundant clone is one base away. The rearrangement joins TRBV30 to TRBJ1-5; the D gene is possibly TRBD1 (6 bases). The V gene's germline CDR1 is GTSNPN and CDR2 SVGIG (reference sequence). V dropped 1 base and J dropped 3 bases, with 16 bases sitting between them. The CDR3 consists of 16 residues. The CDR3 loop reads CAWSAHLGGPNQPQHF. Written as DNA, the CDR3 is TGTGCCTGGAGTGCCCACCTTGGGGGGCCCAATCAGCCCCAGCATTTT.

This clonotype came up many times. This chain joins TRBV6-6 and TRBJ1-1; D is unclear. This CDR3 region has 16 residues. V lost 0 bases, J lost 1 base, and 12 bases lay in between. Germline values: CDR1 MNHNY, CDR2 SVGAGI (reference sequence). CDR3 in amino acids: CASSYSPRRPNTEAFF. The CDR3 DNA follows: TGTGCCAGCAGTTACTCGCCGCGGAGGCCGAACACTGAAGCTTTCTTT.

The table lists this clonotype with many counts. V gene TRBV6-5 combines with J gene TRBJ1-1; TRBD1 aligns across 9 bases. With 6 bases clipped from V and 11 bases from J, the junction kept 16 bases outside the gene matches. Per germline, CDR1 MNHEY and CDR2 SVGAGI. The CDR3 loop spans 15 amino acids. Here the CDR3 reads CASSSTRDRVSGAFF. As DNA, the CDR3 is TGTGCCAGCAGCTCCACCCGGGACAGGGTGTCAGGGGCTTTCTTT.

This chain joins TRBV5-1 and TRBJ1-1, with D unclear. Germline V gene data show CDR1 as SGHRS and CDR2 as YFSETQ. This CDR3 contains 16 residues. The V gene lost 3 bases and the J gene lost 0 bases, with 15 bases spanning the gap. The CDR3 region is CASSSAGDRMNTEAFF. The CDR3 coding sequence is TGCGCCAGCAGCTCGGCGGGAGACCGCATGAACACTGAAGCTTTCTTT.

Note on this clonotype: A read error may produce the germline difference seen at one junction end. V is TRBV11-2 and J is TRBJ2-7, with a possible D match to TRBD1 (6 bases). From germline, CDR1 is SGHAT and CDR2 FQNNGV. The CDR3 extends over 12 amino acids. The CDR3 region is CASSRAGEEQYF. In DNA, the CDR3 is TGTGCCAGCAGCCGGGCAGGGGAAGAGCAATACTTC.

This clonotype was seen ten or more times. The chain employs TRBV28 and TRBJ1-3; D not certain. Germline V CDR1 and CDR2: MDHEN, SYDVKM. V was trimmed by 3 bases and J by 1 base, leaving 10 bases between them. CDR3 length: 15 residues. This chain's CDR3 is CASSFIGLSGNTIYF. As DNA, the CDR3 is TGTGCCAGCAGTTTTATCGGGTTGTCTGGAAACACCATATATTTT.

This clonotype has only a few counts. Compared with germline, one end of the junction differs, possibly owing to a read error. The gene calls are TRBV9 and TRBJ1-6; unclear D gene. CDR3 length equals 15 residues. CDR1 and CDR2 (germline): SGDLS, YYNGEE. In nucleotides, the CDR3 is TGTGCCAGTAGCGTAGCGGGAGAGGGTAGTTCACCCCTCCACTTT. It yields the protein CASSVAGEGSSPLHF.

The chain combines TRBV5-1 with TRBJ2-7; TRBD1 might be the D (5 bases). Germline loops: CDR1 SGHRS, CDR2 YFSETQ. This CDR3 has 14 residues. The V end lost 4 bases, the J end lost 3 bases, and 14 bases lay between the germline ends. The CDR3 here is CASSPTVVNYEQYF. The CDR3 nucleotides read TGCGCCAGCAGCCCGACAGTAGTTAACTACGAGCAGTACTTC.

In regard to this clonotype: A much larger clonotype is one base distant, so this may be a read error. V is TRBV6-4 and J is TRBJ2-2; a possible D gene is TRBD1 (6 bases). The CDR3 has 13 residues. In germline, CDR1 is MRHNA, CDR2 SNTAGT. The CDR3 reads CASSGDNTRELFF. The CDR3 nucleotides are TGTGCCAGCAGTGGGGACAACACCAGGGAGCTGTTTTTT.

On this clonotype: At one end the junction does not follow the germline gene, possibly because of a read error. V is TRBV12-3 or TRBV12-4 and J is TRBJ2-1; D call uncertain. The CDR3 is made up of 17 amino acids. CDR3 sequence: CASRNEVWTASYNEHFF. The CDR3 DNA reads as TGTGCAAGCAGAAATGAGGTGTGGACGGCCTCCTACAATGAGCATTTCTTC.

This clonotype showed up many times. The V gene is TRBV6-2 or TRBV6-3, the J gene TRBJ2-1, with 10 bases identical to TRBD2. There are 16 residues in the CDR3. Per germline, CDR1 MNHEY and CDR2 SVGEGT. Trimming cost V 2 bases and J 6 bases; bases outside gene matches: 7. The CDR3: CASSYRLAGVGNEQFF. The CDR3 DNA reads TGTGCCAGCAGTTACCGGCTAGCGGGAGTGGGCAATGAGCAGTTCTTC.

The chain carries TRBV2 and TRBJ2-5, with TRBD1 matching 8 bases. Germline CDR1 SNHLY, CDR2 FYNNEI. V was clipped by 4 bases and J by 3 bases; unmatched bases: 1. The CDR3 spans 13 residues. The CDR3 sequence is CASSATGEETQYF. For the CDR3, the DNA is TGTGCCAGCAGTGCGACAGGGGAAGAGACCCAGTACTTC.

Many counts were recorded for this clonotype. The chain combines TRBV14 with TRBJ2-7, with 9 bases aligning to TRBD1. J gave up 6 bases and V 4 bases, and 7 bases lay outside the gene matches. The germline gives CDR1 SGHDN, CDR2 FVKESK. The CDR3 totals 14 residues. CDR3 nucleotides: TGTGCCAGCAGCCCCGGACAGGGGTTGGCCGAGCAGTACTTC. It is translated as CASSPGQGLAEQYF.

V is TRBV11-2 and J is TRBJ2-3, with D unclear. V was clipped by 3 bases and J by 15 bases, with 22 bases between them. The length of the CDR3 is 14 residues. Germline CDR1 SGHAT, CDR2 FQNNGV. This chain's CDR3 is CASSFQRIADTLYF. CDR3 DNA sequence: TGTGCCAGCAGCTTTCAAAGAATCGCAGATACGCTCTATTTT.

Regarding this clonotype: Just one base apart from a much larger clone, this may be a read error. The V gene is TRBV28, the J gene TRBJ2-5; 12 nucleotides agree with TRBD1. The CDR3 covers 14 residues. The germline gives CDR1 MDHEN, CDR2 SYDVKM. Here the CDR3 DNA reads TGTGCCATCAGTCCCGGGACAGGGGGCAAGACCCAGTACTTC. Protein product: CAISPGTGGKTQYF. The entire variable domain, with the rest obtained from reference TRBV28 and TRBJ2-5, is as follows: DVKVTQSSRYLVKRTGEKVFLECVQDMDHENMFWYRQDPGLGLRLIYFSYDVKMKEKGDIPEGYSVSREKKERFSLILESASTNQTSMYLCAISPGTGGKTQYFGPGTRLLVL.

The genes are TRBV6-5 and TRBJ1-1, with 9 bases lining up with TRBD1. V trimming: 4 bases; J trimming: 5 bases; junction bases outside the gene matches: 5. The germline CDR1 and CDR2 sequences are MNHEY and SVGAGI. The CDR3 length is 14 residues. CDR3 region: CASSSTGGITEAFF. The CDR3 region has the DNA TGTGCCAGCAGTTCCACAGGGGGCATTACTGAAGCTTTCTTT.

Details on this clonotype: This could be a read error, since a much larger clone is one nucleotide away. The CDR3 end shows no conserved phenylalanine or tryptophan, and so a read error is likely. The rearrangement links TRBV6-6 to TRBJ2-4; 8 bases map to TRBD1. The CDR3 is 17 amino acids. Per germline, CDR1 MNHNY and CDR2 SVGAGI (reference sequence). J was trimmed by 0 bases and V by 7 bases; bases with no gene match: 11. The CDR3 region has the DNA TGTGCCAGCATTGGACGGACAGGGATCCTAGCCAAAAACATTCAGTACTTA. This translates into CASIGRTGILAKNIQYL.